The subject of this entry is one T cell receptor (beta chain). Its antigen specificity is not known. No clone much larger than this one lies a single base away; base qualities are absent. TCRbeta CDR3 regions were amplified from genomic DNA using the immunoSEQ Assay, a bias-controlled multiplex PCR. Per the original workflow: The number of nucleated cells in each sample was estimated from the amplification of reference gene primers within the assay. Sequence reads were collapsed and filtered to measure the absolute abundance of every unique TCRbeta CDR3 rearrangement. For each sample, productive Simpson clonality was calculated as the square root of Simpson's diversity index across productive rearrangements. The table comes from immuneACCESS by way of TCRdb, which keeps in-frame sequences with V and J called. Part of the clones is missing from these tables; in studies checked, under half for an unresolved V gene and the rest for unknown reasons. D and trimming come from the DNA, and the V and J calls and clone size come from that table. A total of about 220,000 clones appear in this sample, roughly 80% of them only once. The ten largest clones add up to 4.5% to 5.5% of the sample.

V has 8 bases trimmed and J has 5 bases trimmed; junction bases matching no gene number 14. Taken from cysteine to phenylalanine, the CDR3 has 15 residues. Only the CDR3 region is kept as DNA, spanning 45 bases read in frame from base 1. Reading the germline V gene gives CDR1 SGHNT and CDR2 YENEEA. Whole blood was collected in K2EDTA tubes by collaborating institutions according to the institutions' own protocols. For TCRbeta analysis, collaborators shipped samples as frozen whole blood, isolated PBMCs, or DNA extracted from either of those sample types. This sample was included in a study of blood T cell repertoires in COVID-19 (dated by TCRdb to the early 2020s). Context from the whole study: Samples covering the acute and convalescent phases of COVID-19 were provided by collaborators in the United States, Italy and Spain. The sample metadata nearly always contained a de-identified subject ID, COVID-19 status, age in years and sex. Subjects who had been exposed to COVID-19, were actively infected with it, or had recovered from it provided the deeply sampled blood TCRbeta repertoires that made up the dataset. The samples were drawn from two sources: the first 160 participants of the ongoing ImmuneRACE study, and about 1,300 subjects contributed by 6 global collaborators. The material from the prospective study consisted of cDNA or gDNA derived from T cells, B-cell-depleted T cells, or PBMCs. A freely available public database, intended as a resource for researchers studying the immune response to SARS-CoV-2, is where the repertoires were released. Where available, HLA class I and class II types were obtained from metadata supplied by the sample provider rather than from assay-based typing.

Beyond this particular receptor, the publication reports: The amount of clinical and demographic metadata varied by source and participant and was provided uncurated.

This clonotype originated in a human donor in a cohort sampled during active COVID-19. Sequencing was done on a sample of peripheral blood. The rearrangement joined TRBV11-3 to TRBJ1-2, with 7 bases matching TRBD1. The CDR3 region reads CASRYTTGERYGYTF. The base sequence is TGTGCCAGCCGTTATACAACAGGGGAACGGTATGGCTACACCTTC.